Following are 32 T cell receptor beta chains from one sample sequenced in a study of T cell responses to AZD1222 COVID-19 vaccine (dated by TCRdb to the early 2020s). Libraries were constructed by the immunoSEQ multiplex PCR assay. Held by TCRdb, this immuneACCESS table contains in-frame sequences only and omits some clones. Under half of the omission traces to an unresolved V gene where checked; the cause of the rest is unknown. The sample yields about 69,000 clones; around four fifths were counted once. 20% to 30% of the sample goes to the ten largest clones. The time point label for this specimen denotes: about 28 days (+/-7) after the second vaccine dose. The source was peripheral blood, collected 28 days after the second AZD1222 dose. The receptors stem from an adult who received the AZD1222 COVID-19 vaccine.

The V gene is TRBV6-6, the J gene TRBJ1-5; D is perhaps TRBD1 (5 bases). CDR1 MNHNY and CDR2 SVGAGI come from the germline V gene (reference sequence). The CDR3 loop spans 12 amino acids. Deletions cut 7 bases from V and 5 bases from J, with 9 bases between. The DNA of the CDR3 is TGTGCCAGCACCCGAGGGGATCAGCCCCAGCATTTT. The encoded protein is CASTRGDQPQHF.

In its sample, this clone was seen once. The chain couples TRBV6-1 to TRBJ1-2; D is unresolved. CDR3 length: 13 amino acids. The germline V gene has CDR1 MNHNS and CDR2 SASEGT. V gave up 3 bases and J gave up 8 bases, with 13 bases separating them. The CDR3 DNA reads TGTGCCAGCAGTGAGGGGAATTGGGCGGGCTACACCTTC. It is translated as CASSEGNWAGYTF.

This sequence joins TRBV19 and TRBJ2-7; 8 bases line up with TRBD2. CDR3 length equals 13 residues. Trimming at V came to 3 bases and at J to 6 bases, leaving 4 bases not matched to a gene. Per the germline V gene, CDR1 is LNHDA and CDR2 is SQIVND (reference sequence). CDR3 nucleotides: TGTGCCAGTAGTATCAAGACTAGCGCCGAGCAGTACTTC. It yields the protein CASSIKTSAEQYF.

The gene calls are TRBV6-5 and TRBJ2-1, with TRBD1 matching over 9 bases. Germline V gene sequence: CDR1 MNHEY, CDR2 SVGAGI. The V gene end was trimmed by 0 bases and the J gene end by 6 bases; junction bases not matched to a gene: 0. The CDR3 runs to 14 residues. CDR3 coding DNA: TGTGCCAGCAGTTACTCGGGACAGGGCAATGAGCAGTTCTTC. Amino acid sequence: CASSYSGQGNEQFF.

The chain is built from TRBV9 and TRBJ1-5; possibly TRBD1 for D (6 bases). The CDR3 has 15 residues. Trimming cost V 4 bases and J 9 bases, with 20 bases left between them. The germline V gene has CDR1 SGDLS and CDR2 YYNGEE. In nucleotides, the CDR3 is TGTGCCAGCAGCCCTGGGACACGGGAGGAATGGCCCCAGCATTTT. Translated: CASSPGTREEWPQHF. The entire variable domain, with the rest obtained from reference TRBV9 and TRBJ1-5, is as follows: DSGVTQTPKHLITATGQRVTLRCSPRSGDLSVYWYQQSLDQGLQFLIQYYNGEERAKGNILERFSAQQFPDLHSELNLSSLELGDSALYFCASSPGTREEWPQHFGDGTRLSIL.

V gene TRBV29-1 combines with J gene TRBJ1-1; 7 positions match TRBD1. J lost 7 bases, V lost 7 bases, and 18 bases had no gene match. The CDR3 totals 15 residues. Germline CDR1 is SQVTM and CDR2 is ANQGSEA. The CDR3 DNA reads as TGCAGCGGGAAGGGGTACAAGGGACAGACCTATGAAGCTTTCTTT. Protein: CSGKGYKGQTYEAFF. The whole variable domain, filled in from reference TRBV29-1 and TRBJ1-1, reads SAVISQKPSRDICQRGTSLTIQCQVDSQVTMMFWYRQQPGQSLTLIATANQGSEATYESGFVIDKFPISRPNLTFSTLTVSNMSPEDSSIYLCSGKGYKGQTYEAFFGQGTRLTVV.

This clone was seen repeatedly, ten times or more. The genes are TRBV4-1 and TRBJ1-6; 7 nucleotides line up with TRBD1. Germline values: CDR1 MGHRA, CDR2 YSYEKL. V was clipped by 3 bases and J by 5 bases; unmatched bases: 1. This CDR3 is 14 amino acids long. CDR3: CASSQGTDNSPLHF. The CDR3, as DNA: TGCGCCAGCAGCCAGGGGACAGATAATTCACCCCTCCACTTT.

This sequence joins TRBV6-1 and TRBJ2-3, with 7 bases aligning to TRBD2. Trimming cost V 2 bases and J 5 bases; bases outside gene matches: 10. Germline loops: CDR1 MNHNS, CDR2 SASEGT. The length of the CDR3 is 16 residues. The CDR3 coding sequence is TGTGCCAGCAGTGAATCTCGGGGACTACGCAAAGATACGCAGTATTTT. It specifies CASSESRGLRKDTQYF.

The genes are TRBV7-8 and TRBJ1-1, with a possible D match to TRBD1 (5 bases). The V gene lost 9 bases and the J gene lost 0 bases, with 20 bases spanning the gap. The CDR3 loop spans 16 amino acids. CDR1 is SGHVS and CDR2 is FQNEAQ in the germline V gene. CDR3 bases: TGTGCCAGTCACGACAGTTTGGGGGGGATGAACACTGAAGCTTTCTTT. Translated, it gives CASHDSLGGMNTEAFF.

The CDR3 DNA is TGCGCCAGCAGCCTATCTTGGACGGCCCCCTACGAGCAGTACTTC. It is translated as CASSLSWTAPYEQYF. The rearrangement joins TRBV4-1 to TRBJ2-7; D remains ambiguous. CDR3 length: 15 amino acids. V shed 4 bases and J shed 2 bases, with 15 bases lying between them. Per germline, CDR1 MGHRA and CDR2 YSYEKL.

The J gene is TRBJ1-2, the V gene TRBV2, with 9 bases fitting TRBD1. The CDR3 is 15 amino acids. V trimming: 3 bases; J trimming: 4 bases; junction bases outside the gene matches: 6. Looked up from germline, CDR1 is SNHLY and CDR2 is FYNNEI. The CDR3 protein is CASSDWTGALYGYTF. Here the CDR3 DNA reads TGTGCCAGCAGTGATTGGACAGGGGCCCTCTATGGCTACACCTTC.

The chain uses TRBV2 and TRBJ1-3; 7 positions agree with TRBD1. From germline, CDR1 is SNHLY and CDR2 FYNNEI. This CDR3 is built from 15 residues. V shed 4 bases, J shed 0 bases, and the junction held 3 bases outside the gene matches. CDR3 residues: CASSAGTDSGNTIYF. The CDR3 region has the DNA TGTGCCAGCAGTGCGGGGACAGACTCTGGAAACACCATATATTTT.

In this sample, this clone turned up a few times. This chain links TRBV18 with TRBJ1-3, with D hard to call. Trimming removed 3 bases at V and 0 bases at J, with 12 bases between. The CDR3 totals 16 residues. Germline CDR1 KGHSH, CDR2 LQKENI. CDR3 sequence reads: CASSPGMTYSGNTIYF. The DNA for the CDR3 is TGTGCCAGCTCACCGGGGATGACCTACTCTGGAAACACCATATATTTT.

The V and J genes are TRBV13 and TRBJ1-1; D unresolved. With 3 bases removed from V and 10 bases from J, the gap between germline ends came to 15 bases. In germline, CDR1 is PRHDT, CDR2 FYEKMQ (reference sequence). The length of the CDR3 is 13 residues. CDR3 sequence: CASSFQLQRVAFF. The CDR3 region has the DNA TGTGCCAGCAGCTTCCAGCTGCAGAGGGTAGCTTTCTTT.

This chain uses TRBV6-5 with TRBJ2-7, with D possibly TRBD1 on 6 matching bases. The CDR3 is 14 residues long. V was clipped by 8 bases and J by 0 bases, with 14 bases between them. Germline CDR1 and CDR2: MNHEY and SVGAGI. The CDR3 DNA is TGTGCCAGCTCTTGGGGACAATACTCCTACGAGCAGTACTTC. Encoded protein: CASSWGQYSYEQYF.

J is TRBJ1-6 and V is TRBV19, with a tentative D call TRBD1 (6 bases). CDR1 is LNHDA and CDR2 is SQIVND in the germline V gene (reference sequence). CDR3 size: 16 residues. Trimming cost V 6 bases and J 7 bases, with 19 bases left between them. The CDR3, as DNA: TGTGCCAGTAGGACAGCCACAGGGAGGCCGAATTCACCCCTCCACTTT. It codes for CASRTATGRPNSPLHF.

This chain links TRBV12-3 or TRBV12-4 with TRBJ2-2; 10 positions agree with TRBD1. Trimming cost V 5 bases and J 15 bases; bases outside gene matches: 6. CDR3 length: 12 residues. The CDR3 region has the DNA TGTGCCAGCAGTACCGGGACAGGGGACGTGTTTTTT. Protein product: CASSTGTGDVFF.

This chain joins TRBV2 and TRBJ2-3; no clear D. This CDR3 is 14 amino acids long. V was clipped by 4 bases and J by 4 bases, with 12 bases between them. Germline lookup yields CDR1 SNHLY and CDR2 FYNNEI. CDR3 sequence reads: CASSGNLGADTQYF. CDR3 DNA: TGTGCCAGCAGTGGGAACCTTGGGGCAGATACGCAGTATTTT.

This clone has only one observation. V and J are TRBV19 and TRBJ1-3, with 7 bases aligning to TRBD1. The trim removed 4 bases at V and 2 bases at J, leaving 5 bases unmatched. The germline gives CDR1 LNHDA, CDR2 SQIVND (reference sequence). CDR3 length equals 15 residues. Written as DNA, the CDR3 is TGTGCCAGTAGTAAGGGGGCCGTCACTGGAAACACCATATATTTT. This codes for CASSKGAVTGNTIYF.

The chain joins TRBV19 to TRBJ1-1; D is unclear. Germline lookup yields CDR1 LNHDA and CDR2 SQIVND (reference sequence). This CDR3 has 14 amino acids. Trimming left V 1 base short and J 8 bases short, with 14 bases between. CDR3 loop: CASSIGASRAEAFF. The DNA of the CDR3 is TGTGCCAGTAGTATAGGGGCCAGTCGGGCGGAAGCTTTCTTT.

The rearrangement uses TRBV20-1 and TRBJ1-3; D remains ambiguous. Germline CDR1 is DFQATT and CDR2 is SNEGSKA (reference sequence). This CDR3 contains 11 residues. V lost 7 bases, J lost 1 base, and 5 bases lay in between. CDR3 nucleotide sequence: TGCAGTGTTCATTCTGGAAACACCATATATTTT. This gives the protein CSVHSGNTIYF.

The chain couples TRBV5-1 to TRBJ1-1; 7 bases line up with TRBD1. J was trimmed by 8 bases and V by 3 bases; bases with no gene match: 4. Germline-derived CDR1 and CDR2 are SGHRS and YFSETQ. The length of the CDR3 is 12 residues. The CDR3: CASSWSTGEAFF. In DNA, the CDR3 is TGCGCCAGCAGCTGGTCGACAGGGGAAGCTTTCTTT.

This clone appeared a single time. J is TRBJ1-4 and V is TRBV29-1; D remains unclear. The CDR3 has 13 amino acids. The V end lost 7 bases, the J end lost 4 bases, and 13 bases lay between the germline ends. Per germline, CDR1 SQVTM and CDR2 ANQGSEA. CDR3 DNA sequence: TGCAGCGCCGAGGACGGCGTTAATGAAAAACTGTTTTTT. Protein sequence: CSAEDGVNEKLFF.

The chain joins TRBV25-1 to TRBJ2-1; no definite D call. There are 11 residues in the CDR3. The germline CDR1 and CDR2 sequences are MGHDK and SYGVNS. Trimming cost V 4 bases and J 10 bases, with 8 bases left between them. CDR3 sequence: CASSALGEQFF. For the CDR3, the DNA is TGTGCCAGCAGTGCTTTGGGAGAGCAGTTCTTC.

The rearrangement links TRBV6-1 to TRBJ1-6, with 9 positions matching TRBD1. With 4 bases clipped from V and 8 bases from J, the junction kept 12 bases outside the gene matches. In germline, CDR1 is MNHNS, CDR2 SASEGT. CDR3 size: 17 residues. Here the CDR3 reads CASSGPGQGMDHSPLHF. CDR3 coding DNA: TGTGCCAGCAGTGGACCGGGACAGGGAATGGACCATTCACCCCTCCACTTT.

The gene calls are TRBV5-5 and TRBJ2-4, with D possibly TRBD2 on 6 matching bases. Trimming took 0 bases from V and 11 from J, leaving 18 bases between them. The CDR3 loop spans 15 amino acids. Germline V lookup: CDR1 SGHKS, CDR2 YYEKEE (reference sequence). CDR3 in amino acids: CASSLAVGSGQFQYF. The DNA for the CDR3 is TGTGCCAGCAGCTTGGCGGTAGGTAGCGGCCAATTTCAGTACTTC.

This chain uses TRBV11-3 with TRBJ1-1; D possibly corresponds to TRBD1 (5 bases). Germline V gives CDR1 SGHNT, CDR2 YENEEA. The CDR3 is 11 amino acids. V lost 2 bases, J lost 11 bases, and 9 bases lay in between. CDR3 nucleotide sequence: TGTGCCAGCAGCTTAAAGGGGTCGGCTTTCTTT. It encodes CASSLKGSAFF.

The sample holds one count of this clone. The CDR3 bases are TGTGCCAGCCGTATCGGGGGCCTCTCTGGAAACACCATATATTTT. It encodes CASRIGGLSGNTIYF. The chain employs TRBV19 and TRBJ1-3, with D perhaps TRBD1 (6 bases). V lost 9 bases, J lost 0 bases, and 15 bases lay in between. Germline values: CDR1 LNHDA, CDR2 SQIVND (reference sequence). The CDR3 is 15 residues long.

The chain employs TRBV18 and TRBJ2-2; 8 nucleotides line up with TRBD2. From germline, CDR1 is KGHSH and CDR2 LQKENI. The V and J ends lost 6 bases and 0 bases, in that order; junction bases with no gene match: 9. This CDR3 is 17 amino acids long. This CDR3 reads CASSPLAGTANTGELFF. The CDR3 nucleotides are TGTGCCAGCTCGCCCCTAGCGGGCACCGCGAACACCGGGGAGCTGTTTTTT.

This rearrangement joins TRBV19 to TRBJ2-4; weak D call: TRBD1 (5 bases). Germline assignment: CDR1 LNHDA and CDR2 SQIVND (reference sequence). Between the trimmed V and J ends, which lost 6 bases and 0 bases, there was a span of 12 bases. This CDR3 has 15 residues. The DNA of the CDR3 is TGTGCCAGTAGCGATCAGGGCCTAGCCAAAAACATTCAGTACTTC. Residues: CASSDQGLAKNIQYF.

Only one count was recorded for this clone. The chain joins TRBV6-5 to TRBJ2-6; D possibly matches TRBD1 or TRBD2 (5 bases each). The ends were cut back, 7 bases at V and 4 bases at J, with 11 bases in the middle. The CDR3 has 14 amino acids. The V gene's germline CDR1 is MNHEY and CDR2 SVGAGI. CDR3 coding DNA: TGTGCCAGCAACCGGGGCGGAGGGGCCAACGTCCTGACTTTC. Protein sequence: CASNRGGGANVLTF.

This sequence joins TRBV29-1 and TRBJ2-3; D may match TRBD1 or TRBD2 (5 bases each). The V gene lost 6 bases and the J gene lost 1 base, with 8 bases spanning the gap. The germline V gene encodes CDR1 SQVTM and CDR2 ANQGSEA. This CDR3 region has 12 residues. CDR3 nucleotide sequence: TGCAGCGTGGGGGTAGGCACAGATACGCAGTATTTT. This gives the protein CSVGVGTDTQYF.